The clone carrying this T cell receptor (beta chain) was observed a handful of times. This sample stems from a study of identical twins. The germline V gene has CDR1 KGHDR and CDR2 SFDVKD. The CDR3 extends over 11 amino acids. Trimming removed 3 bases at V and 4 bases at J, with 3 bases between. TCRdb itself ran the 5' RACE reads through MiXCR, one entry per CDR3 protein. This table has about 570,000 distinct CDR3 sequences, nearly 10% appearing once. These data also formed part of another study, on yellow fever vaccine responses in identical twins.

Sequenced sample: PBMCs. This sequence originates from a woman under 30 in good health. The chain carries TRBV24-1 and TRBJ2-7; no reliable D call. This chain's CDR3 is CATSDRYEQYF. In nucleotides, the CDR3 is TGTGCCACCAGTGATCGGTACGAGCAGTACTTC.